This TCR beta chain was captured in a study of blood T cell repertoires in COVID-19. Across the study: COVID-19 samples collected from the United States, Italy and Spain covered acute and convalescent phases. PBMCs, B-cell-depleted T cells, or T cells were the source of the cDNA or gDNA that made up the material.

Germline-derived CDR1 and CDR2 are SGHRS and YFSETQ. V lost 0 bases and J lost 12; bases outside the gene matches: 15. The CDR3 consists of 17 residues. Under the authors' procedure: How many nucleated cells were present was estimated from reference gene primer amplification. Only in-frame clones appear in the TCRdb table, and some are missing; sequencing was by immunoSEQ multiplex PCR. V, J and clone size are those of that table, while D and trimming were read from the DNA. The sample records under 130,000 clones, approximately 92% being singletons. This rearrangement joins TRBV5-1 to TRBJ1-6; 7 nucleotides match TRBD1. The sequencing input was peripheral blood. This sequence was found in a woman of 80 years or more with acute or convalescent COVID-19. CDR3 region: CASSLADTGQWVRPLHF. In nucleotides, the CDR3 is TGCGCCAGCAGCTTGGCCGACACGGGACAGTGGGTTCGACCCCTCCACTTT.